This T cell receptor beta chain originates from a study of shared clonotypes between healthy human individuals. As for the study in general: Plates per donor: three CD4 naive, three CD4 memory, two CD8 naive, one CD8 memory. Study-wide findings and caveats: Few donors restricted represented genetic and exposure-history diversity. A reduction in generation probabilities was seen for non-shared clonotypes relative to those shared by all four donors.

As concerns this clone: Its antigen is not identified.

CDR1 and CDR2 from the germline V gene are SGHAT and FQNNGV. Unmatched junction bases numbered 7, after V lost 0 bases and J lost 2 bases. This CDR3 is 17 amino acids long. Sequencing was performed with immunoSEQ multiplex PCR; in TCRdb, only in-frame clones are kept and a portion is missing. Among about 680,000 clones listed, 92% were seen once. Only CD45RO-negative cells positively selected for CCR7 counted as naive CD8 cells, so terminally differentiated effector memory CD45RA+ cells were excluded. Healthy HIV-negative adults without recent acute infections or vaccinations served as donors. The rearrangement joins TRBV11-2 to TRBJ2-1; 7 bases line up with TRBD2. The origin of this receptor is a man aged 25-45 years in good health. Sequencing input: naive CD8+ T cells sorted from blood. The CDR3 sequence: CASSLDGVAGAYNEQFF. In DNA, the CDR3 is TGTGCCAGCAGCTTAGATGGAGTAGCGGGTGCCTACAATGAGCAGTTCTTC.